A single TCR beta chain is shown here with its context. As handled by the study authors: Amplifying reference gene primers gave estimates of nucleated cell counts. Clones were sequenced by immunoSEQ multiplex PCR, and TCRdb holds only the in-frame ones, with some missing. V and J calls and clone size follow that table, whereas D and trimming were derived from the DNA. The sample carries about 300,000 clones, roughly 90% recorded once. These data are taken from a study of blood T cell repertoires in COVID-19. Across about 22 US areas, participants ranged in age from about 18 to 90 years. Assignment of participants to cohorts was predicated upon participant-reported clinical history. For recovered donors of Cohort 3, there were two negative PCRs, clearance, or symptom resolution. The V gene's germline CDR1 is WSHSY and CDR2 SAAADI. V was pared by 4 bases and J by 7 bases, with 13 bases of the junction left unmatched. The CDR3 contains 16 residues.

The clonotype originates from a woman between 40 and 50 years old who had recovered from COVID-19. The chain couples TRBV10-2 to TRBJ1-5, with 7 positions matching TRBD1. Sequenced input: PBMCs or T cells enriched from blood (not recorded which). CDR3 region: CASSVSGTAVGQPQHF. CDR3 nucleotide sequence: TGCGCCAGCAGTGTCTCCGGGACAGCGGTAGGACAGCCCCAGCATTTT.